This T cell receptor beta chain was recorded in a study of cytomegalovirus exposure and HLA in healthy donors. Looking at the study overall: For the approximately 410 genotyped donors, approximately 83% fell within the Caucasian-associated ancestry cluster.

The CDR3 length is 17 residues. With 5 bases clipped from V and 4 bases from J, the junction kept 11 bases outside the gene matches. Germline loops: CDR1 LNHDA, CDR2 SQIVND (reference sequence). It was with 60 Vbeta and 13 Jbeta primers that the PCR ran. The protocol was immunoSEQ multiplex PCR, while the TCRdb copy is restricted to in-frame clones and leaves out a portion. The table has approximately 130,000 clones, 70% to 85% seen once. The source of this sequence is a man between 18 and 29 years old in good health and CMV-seronegative. This chain uses TRBV19 with TRBJ2-5, with 12 nucleotides matching TRBD2. Sequenced material: PBMCs. CDR3 sequence (DNA): TGTGCCAGTAGTTCTGGGCTAGCGGGGGGGTTCTCAGAGACCCAGTACTTC. Amino acids: CASSSGLAGGFSETQYF.